The 20 T cell receptor beta chains presented below share a single source sample, sequenced in a study of shared clonotypes between healthy human individuals. Sequencing used immunoSEQ multiplex PCR; TCRdb keeps in-frame clones, though not all of them. The data contain some 2 million clones, 85% to 95% of them singletons. The sample was naive CD4+ T cells sorted from blood. The subset here: CD45RA+ positively selected. The receptors here all came from a man between 18 and 35 years old in good health.

The genes are TRBV5-8 and TRBJ2-7; D is possibly TRBD1 or TRBD2 (5 bases each). The CDR3 contains 13 residues. From germline, CDR1 is SGHTS and CDR2 YDEGEE. V lost 4 bases to trimming and J lost 4 bases, with 12 bases between them. The CDR3 nucleotides are TGTGCCAGCAGCGTGGGACCTACTTACGAGCAGTACTTC. Amino acid sequence: CASSVGPTYEQYF.

The chain carries TRBV11-2 and TRBJ2-1, with TRBD2 identical over 9 bases. Germline CDR1 SGHAT, CDR2 FQNNGV. Losses at the gene ends were 2 bases for V and 5 bases for J; bases not matched to a gene: 4. The CDR3 is 15 residues long. The CDR3 sequence: CASSLPRLADNEQFF. CDR3 bases: TGTGCCAGCAGCTTACCCCGACTAGCGGACAATGAGCAGTTCTTC.

This chain joins TRBV5-6 and TRBJ2-3, with 8 bases that match TRBD1. Germline V gene sequence: CDR1 SGHDT, CDR2 YYEEEE. Trimming took 4 bases from V and 4 from J; bases not matched to a gene: 5. The CDR3 is 14 residues long. The CDR3 DNA follows: TGTGCCAGCAGCCAGGACAGGGTTGCAGATACGCAGTATTTT. It encodes CASSQDRVADTQYF. Based on the CDR3 plus reference TRBV5-6 and TRBJ2-3, the full variable domain is DAGVTQSPTHLIKTRGQQVTLRCSPKSGHDTVSWYQQALGQGPQFIFQYYEEEERQRGNFPDRFSGHQFPNYSSELNVNALLLGDSALYLCASSQDRVADTQYFGPGTRLTVL.

The CDR3 DNA reads TGTGCCAGCAGTGTCAGCTCCGGGACAGGGGGCGAGACCCAGTACTTC. Translated: CASSVSSGTGGETQYF. This rearrangement joins TRBV6-1 to TRBJ2-5, with 12 bases identical to TRBD1. Trimming cost V 4 bases and J 5 bases; bases outside gene matches: 8. This CDR3 is 16 amino acids long. Germline assignment: CDR1 MNHNS and CDR2 SASEGT.

The chain combines TRBV18 with TRBJ2-5; weak D call: TRBD1 (6 bases). The germline V gene encodes CDR1 KGHSH and CDR2 LQKENI. CDR3 length: 15 residues. The V and J ends lost 3 bases and 3 bases respectively, with 14 bases between them. CDR3 nucleotides: TGTGCCAGCTCACCTACAATGGGGGACAAAGAGACCCAGTACTTC. Its protein product is CASSPTMGDKETQYF.

The chain is built from TRBV9 and TRBJ2-5; no definite D call. Trimming took 4 bases from V and 3 from J, leaving 7 bases between them. The CDR3 loop spans 12 amino acids. Germline values: CDR1 SGDLS, CDR2 YYNGEE. The CDR3 DNA sequence: TGTGCCAGCAGCCCGTCAGAAGAGACCCAGTACTTC. Amino acids: CASSPSEETQYF.

Of note for this clone: This sample includes further DNA sequences coding for the same CDR3. The chain employs TRBV18 and TRBJ2-7; perhaps TRBD1 as D (6 bases). Germline CDR1 reads KGHSH; CDR2 reads LQKENI. This CDR3 spans 14 amino acids. V lost 2 bases, J lost 0 bases, and 8 bases lay in between. CDR3 protein: CASSPGGRSYEQYF. As DNA, the CDR3 is TGTGCCAGCTCACCAGGGGGCCGCTCCTACGAGCAGTACTTC.

V usage is TRBV4-1 and J usage is TRBJ1-5, with 7 bases matching TRBD1. With 0 bases clipped from V and 1 base from J, the junction kept 3 bases outside the gene matches. Germline CDR1 and CDR2: MGHRA and YSYEKL. This CDR3 has 16 amino acids. CDR3 region: CASSQEAGGSNQPQHF. The CDR3 coding sequence is TGCGCCAGCAGCCAAGAAGCAGGGGGGAGCAATCAGCCCCAGCATTTT.

J is TRBJ1-5 and V is TRBV7-9; possibly TRBD1 for D (6 bases). The CDR3 totals 17 residues. Trimming removed 5 bases at V and 0 bases at J, with 17 bases between. Germline loops: CDR1 SEHNR, CDR2 FQNEAQ (reference sequence). CDR3 nucleotide sequence: TGTGCCAGCAGCCCTGGACAGTTCAGCAATAGCAATCAGCCCCAGCATTTT. Its translation is CASSPGQFSNSNQPQHF.

CDR3 nucleotide sequence: TGTGCCTGGAACCGGGACAATCTATACGAGCAGTACTTC. Its translation is CAWNRDNLYEQYF. The J gene is TRBJ2-7, the V gene TRBV30, with a possible D match to TRBD1 (6 bases). The CDR3 runs 13 residues. Germline values: CDR1 GTSNPN, CDR2 SVGIG (reference sequence). Trimming removed 4 bases from V and 4 bases from J, with 14 bases in between.

This chain joins TRBV27 and TRBJ1-5; D unclear. The germline CDR1 and CDR2 sequences are MNHEY and SMNVEV (reference sequence). V lost 4 bases and J lost 0, with 10 bases in between. The CDR3 consists of 15 residues. The CDR3 spells CASSSREYSNQPQHF. As DNA, the CDR3 is TGTGCCAGCAGTTCCAGAGAATATAGCAATCAGCCCCAGCATTTT.

The gene calls are TRBV2 and TRBJ1-5, with D hard to call. V was shortened by 3 bases and J by 5 bases, with 14 bases between the two germline ends. CDR1 and CDR2 from the germline V gene are SNHLY and FYNNEI. The CDR3 sequence is 15 residues long. The CDR3 coding sequence is TGTGCCAGCAGTGATCCTGCAGAATCGGATCAGCCCCAGCATTTT. Translation: CASSDPAESDQPQHF.

Of note for this clone: A junction boundary mismatches the germline segment, possibly from a read error. V and J are TRBV2 and TRBJ1-1; D not resolved. Germline V gene lookup returns CDR1 SNHLY and CDR2 FYNNEI. There are 12 residues in the CDR3. The CDR3 DNA reads TGTGCCAGCAAGGATCATAAGGCAGAAGGTTTCTTT. It yields the protein CASKDHKAEGFF.

The chain employs TRBV4-3 and TRBJ2-7; 8 bases match TRBD2. The CDR3 loop spans 15 amino acids. The germline gives CDR1 LGHNA, CDR2 YSLEER. Unmatched junction bases numbered 8, after V lost 3 bases and J lost 4 bases. CDR3: CASSQGASGLYEQYF. As DNA, the CDR3 is TGCGCCAGCAGCCAGGGAGCTAGCGGGTTGTACGAGCAGTACTTC.

The chain employs TRBV2 and TRBJ2-5; no clear D. The CDR3 is 14 residues long. Germline CDR1 and CDR2: SNHLY and FYNNEI. The germline V and J ends were trimmed by 4 bases and 1 base, with 10 bases remaining between them. Here the CDR3 reads CASSGAGPQETQYF. The CDR3 DNA sequence: TGTGCCAGCAGTGGCGCAGGACCCCAAGAGACCCAGTACTTC.

This clone has a handful of counts. The rearrangement links TRBV11-2 to TRBJ2-4; possible D gene TRBD1, 6 bases. Germline V CDR1 and CDR2: SGHAT, FQNNGV. Trimming left V 4 bases short and J 8 bases short, with 24 bases between. CDR3 length: 17 residues. The CDR3 nucleotides read TGTGCCAGCAGCTCATTAGGGCAGGGGCCGTCTCAGGACATTCAGTACTTC. Encoded protein: CASSSLGQGPSQDIQYF.

Concerning this clone: Other DNA sequences of this sample code for an identical CDR3. CDR3 protein: CASSESGQGNTIYF. The DNA for the CDR3 is TGTGCCAGCAGTGAATCGGGACAGGGAAACACCATATATTTT. The V call is TRBV2, the J call TRBJ1-3, with 7 nucleotides matching TRBD1. Trimming cost V 2 bases and J 4 bases; bases outside gene matches: 2. This CDR3 comprises 14 residues. From germline, CDR1 is SNHLY and CDR2 FYNNEI.

The chain links TRBV14 to TRBJ1-6; D is uncertain. This CDR3 has 12 amino acids. Trimming cost V 0 bases and J 16 bases, with 10 bases left between them. Germline CDR1 SGHDN, CDR2 FVKESK. This CDR3 is CASSQDNPPLHF. The CDR3 nucleotides are TGTGCCAGCAGCCAAGATAACCCCCCACTCCACTTT. Based on the CDR3 plus reference TRBV14 and TRBJ1-6, the full variable domain is EAGVTQFPSHSVIEKGQTVTLRCDPISGHDNLYWYRRVMGKEIKFLLHFVKESKQDESGMPNNRFLAERTGGTYSTLKVQPAELEDSGVYFCASSQDNPPLHFGNGTRLTVT.

V is TRBV27 and J is TRBJ1-5; weak D call: TRBD1 (6 bases). The germline V and J ends were trimmed by 4 bases and 7 bases, with 11 bases remaining between them. CDR1 is MNHEY and CDR2 is SMNVEV in the germline V gene (reference sequence). The CDR3 consists of 13 residues. In nucleotides, the CDR3 is TGTGCCAGCAGTTCCAGGGGTTTCCAGCCCCAGCATTTT. As protein: CASSSRGFQPQHF.

In nucleotides, the CDR3 is TGTGCCAGCAGCTTATTGGCTAGCGTCGTCAATGAGCAGTTCTTC. The encoded protein is CASSLLASVVNEQFF. The rearrangement joins TRBV11-2 to TRBJ2-1; possibly TRBD2 for D (6 bases). The CDR3 spans 15 residues. The germline V and J ends were trimmed by 2 bases and 6 bases, with 14 bases remaining between them. Germline V gives CDR1 SGHAT, CDR2 FQNNGV.